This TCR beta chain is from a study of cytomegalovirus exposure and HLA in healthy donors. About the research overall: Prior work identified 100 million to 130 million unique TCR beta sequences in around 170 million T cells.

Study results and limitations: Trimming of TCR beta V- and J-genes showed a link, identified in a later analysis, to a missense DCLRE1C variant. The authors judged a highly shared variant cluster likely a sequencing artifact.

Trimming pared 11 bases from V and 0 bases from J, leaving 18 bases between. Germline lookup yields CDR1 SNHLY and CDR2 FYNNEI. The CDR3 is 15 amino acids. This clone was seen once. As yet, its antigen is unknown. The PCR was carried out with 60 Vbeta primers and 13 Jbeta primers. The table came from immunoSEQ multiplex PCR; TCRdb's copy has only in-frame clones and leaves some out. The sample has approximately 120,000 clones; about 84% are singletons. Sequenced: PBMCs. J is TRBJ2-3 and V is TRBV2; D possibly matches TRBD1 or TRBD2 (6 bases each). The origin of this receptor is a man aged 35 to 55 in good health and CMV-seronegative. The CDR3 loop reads CAGSKGGGSTDTQYF. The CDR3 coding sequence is TGTGCCGGAAGTAAAGGAGGGGGAAGCACAGATACGCAGTATTTT.